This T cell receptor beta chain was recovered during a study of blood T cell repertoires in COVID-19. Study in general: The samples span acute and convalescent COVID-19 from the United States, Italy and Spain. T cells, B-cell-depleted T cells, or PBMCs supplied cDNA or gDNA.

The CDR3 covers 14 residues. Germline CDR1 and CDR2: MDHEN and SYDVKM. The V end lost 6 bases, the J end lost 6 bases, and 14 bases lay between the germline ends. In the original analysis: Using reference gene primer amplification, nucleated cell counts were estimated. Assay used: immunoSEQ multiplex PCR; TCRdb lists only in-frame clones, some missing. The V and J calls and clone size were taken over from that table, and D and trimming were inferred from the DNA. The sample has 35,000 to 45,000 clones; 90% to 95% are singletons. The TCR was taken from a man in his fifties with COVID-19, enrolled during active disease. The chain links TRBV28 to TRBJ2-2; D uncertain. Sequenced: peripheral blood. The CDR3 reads CASRTRRSSGELFF. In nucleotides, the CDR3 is TGTGCCAGCAGAACCAGACGGAGTTCCGGGGAGCTGTTTTTT.